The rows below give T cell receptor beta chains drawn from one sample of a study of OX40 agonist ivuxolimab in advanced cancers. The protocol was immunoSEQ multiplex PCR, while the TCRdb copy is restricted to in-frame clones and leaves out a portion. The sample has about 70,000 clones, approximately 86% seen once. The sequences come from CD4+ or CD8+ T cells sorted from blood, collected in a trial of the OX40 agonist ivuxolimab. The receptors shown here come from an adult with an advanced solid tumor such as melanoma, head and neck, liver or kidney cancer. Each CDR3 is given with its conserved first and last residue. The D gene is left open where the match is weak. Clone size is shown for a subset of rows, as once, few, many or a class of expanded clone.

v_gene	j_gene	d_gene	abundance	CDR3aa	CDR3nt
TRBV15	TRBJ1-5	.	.	CATSSRGTRRISAQHF	TGTGCCACCAGCTCAAGAGGTACGCGGCGGATCAGTGCCCAGCATTTT
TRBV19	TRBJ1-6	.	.	CASSIGGREDSPLHF	TGTGCCAGTAGTATCGGGGGCAGGGAGGATTCACCCCTCCACTTT
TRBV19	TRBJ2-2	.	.	CASSMGVLGELFF	TGTGCCAGTAGTATGGGTGTATTAGGGGAGCTGTTTTTT
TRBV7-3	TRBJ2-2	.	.	CASSLNGLGNTGELFF	TGTGCCAGCAGCTTAAACGGTCTTGGGAACACCGGGGAGCTGTTTTTT
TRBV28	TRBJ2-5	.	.	CASSRQGSQETQYF	TGTGCCAGCAGCCGCCAGGGGTCCCAAGAGACCCAGTACTTC
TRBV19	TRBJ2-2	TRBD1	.	CAASGTVTGELFF	TGTGCCGCTTCCGGGACAGTAACCGGGGAGCTGTTTTTT
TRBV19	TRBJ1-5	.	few	CASSDPGRDQPQHF	TGTGCCAGTAGTGACCCGGGACGGGACCAGCCCCAGCATTTT
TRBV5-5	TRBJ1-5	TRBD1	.	CASSIRDREGQPQHF	TGTGCCAGCAGCATACGGGACAGGGAGGGTCAGCCCCAGCATTTT
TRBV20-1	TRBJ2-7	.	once	CSARDKYEQYF	TGCAGTGCTCGGGACAAGTACGAGCAGTACTTC
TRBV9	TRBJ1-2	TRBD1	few	CASSPRTGNTNYGYTF	TGTGCCAGCAGCCCTAGGACAGGGAATACTAACTATGGCTACACCTTC
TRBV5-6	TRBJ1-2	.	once	CASSFEAGRAAYGYTF	TGTGCCAGCAGCTTCGAGGCGGGCAGGGCTGCCTATGGCTACACCTTC
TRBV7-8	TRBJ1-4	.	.	CASSLRVQAEKLFF	TGTGCCAGCAGCTTGAGGGTACAGGCAGAAAAACTGTTTTTT
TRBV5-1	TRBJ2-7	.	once	CASSPVGRASYEQYF	TGTGCCAGCAGCCCCGTGGGGCGGGCATCCTACGAGCAGTACTTC
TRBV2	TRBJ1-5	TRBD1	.	CASSETGDQPQHF	TGTGCCAGCAGTGAAACAGGGGATCAGCCCCAGCATTTT
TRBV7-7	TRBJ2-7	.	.	CASSSGPSGFQYF	TGTGCTAGCAGCTCGGGACCATCCGGGTTCCAGTACTTC
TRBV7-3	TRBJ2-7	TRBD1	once	CASSSNTGGEQYF	TGTGCCAGCAGCTCGAATACAGGGGGAGAGCAGTACTTC
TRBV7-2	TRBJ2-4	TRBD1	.	CASSLVGGQNIQYF	TGTGCCAGCAGCTTAGTAGGGGGACAGAACATTCAGTACTTC
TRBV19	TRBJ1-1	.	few	CASSVLQGNTEAFF	TGTGCCAGTAGTGTCCTACAGGGGAACACTGAAGCTTTCTTT
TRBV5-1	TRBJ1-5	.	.	CASSLNREVGQPQHF	TGCGCCAGCAGCTTGAACAGGGAAGTCGGTCAGCCCCAGCATTTT
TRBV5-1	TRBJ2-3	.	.	CASSPGDTDTQYF	TGCGCCAGCAGCCCGGGAGACACAGATACGCAGTATTTT